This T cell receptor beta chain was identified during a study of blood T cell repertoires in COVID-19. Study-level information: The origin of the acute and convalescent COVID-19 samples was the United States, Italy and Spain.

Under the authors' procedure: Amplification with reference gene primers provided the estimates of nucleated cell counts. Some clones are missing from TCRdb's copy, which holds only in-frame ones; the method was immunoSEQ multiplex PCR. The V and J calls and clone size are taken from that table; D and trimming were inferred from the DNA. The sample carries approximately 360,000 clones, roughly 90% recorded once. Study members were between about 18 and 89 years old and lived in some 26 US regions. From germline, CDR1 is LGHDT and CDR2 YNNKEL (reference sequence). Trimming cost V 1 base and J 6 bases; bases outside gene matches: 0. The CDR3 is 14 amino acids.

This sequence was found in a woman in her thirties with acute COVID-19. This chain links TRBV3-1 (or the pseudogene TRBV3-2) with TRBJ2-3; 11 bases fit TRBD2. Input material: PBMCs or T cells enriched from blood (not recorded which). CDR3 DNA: TGTGCCAGCAGCCAAGGACTAGCGGGGGATACGCAGTATTTT. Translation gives CASSQGLAGDTQYF.